The 25 T cell receptor beta chains reported below all come from one sample, sequenced in a study of beta chain features in type 1 diabetes (dated by TCRdb to between 2017 and 2018). Paper-wide results and their limitations: A moderate but significant shortening of TCRB CDR3 length was observed in type 1 diabetes patients in all four CD4+ subsets.

Libraries were made using the immunoSEQ multiplex PCR assay. The entire amount of isolated RNA was reverse transcribed using the High Capacity cDNA Reverse Transcription Kit, so the sequenced TCRB transcripts were expressed ones. Held by TCRdb, this immuneACCESS table contains in-frame sequences only and omits some clones. Under half of the omission traces to an unresolved V gene where checked; the cause of the rest is unknown. This sample is represented by hundreds of thousands of clones; roughly 13% of them were singletons. 0.035% to 0.04% of the sample is taken by the ten largest. What these receptors recognize is not known. The sequenced sample consisted of naive CD4+ T cells from blood. The label giving this sample's cell subset or site can be read as: true naive CD4+ T cells. The receptors come from a man aged 18-30 years with type 1 diabetes.

The J gene is TRBJ1-1, the V gene TRBV29-1; 7 bases agree with TRBD1. The junction had 8 bases not matched to a gene; V was cut back by 6 bases and J by 4 bases. The CDR3 totals 13 residues. Per germline, CDR1 SQVTM and CDR2 ANQGSEA. The chain's CDR3 is CSVNTQGSTEAFF. The DNA of the CDR3 is TGCAGCGTCAACACACAGGGGAGCACTGAAGCTTTCTTT.

The chain links TRBV11-2 to TRBJ2-2, with D hard to call. V was clipped by 1 base and J by 4 bases, with 4 bases between them. Germline lookup yields CDR1 SGHAT and CDR2 FQNNGV. The CDR3 is 13 residues long. CDR3 loop: CASSLVRTGELFF. CDR3 in DNA: TGTGCCAGCAGCTTAGTTCGCACCGGGGAGCTGTTTTTT.

The sample holds a few counts of this clone. The chain employs TRBV30 and TRBJ2-6; 8 bases match TRBD1. The CDR3 sequence is 19 residues long. Germline-derived CDR1 and CDR2 are GTSNPN and SVGIG (reference sequence). Trimming removed 3 bases from V and 4 bases from J; junction bases left unmatched: 17. This CDR3 is CAWSLFFRGRFSGANVLTF. The CDR3 nucleotides read TGTGCCTGGAGCCTTTTTTTCAGGGGGCGCTTTTCAGGGGCCAACGTCCTGACTTTC.

This clone was picked up a small number of times. The rearrangement links TRBV19 to TRBJ2-7; D is perhaps TRBD2 (5 bases). The CDR3 length is 16 residues. Trimming took 5 bases from V and 7 from J, leaving 24 bases between them. CDR1 and CDR2 from the germline V gene are LNHDA and SQIVND (reference sequence). The CDR3 region is CASSDGAAGPQGEQYF. DNA of the CDR3: TGTGCCAGTAGTGACGGAGCTGCGGGTCCTCAAGGGGAGCAGTACTTC. Drawing the rest from reference TRBV19 and TRBJ2-7, the complete variable domain is DGGITQSPKYLFRKEGQNVTLSCEQNLNHDAMYWYRQDPGQGLRLIYYSQIVNDFQKGDIAEGYSVSREKKESFPLTVTSAQKNPTAFYLCASSDGAAGPQGEQYFGPGTRLTVT.

This clone was counted only a few times. The J gene is TRBJ1-4, the V gene TRBV7-9; 9 bases are a match to TRBD1. V was pared by 5 bases and J by 5 bases, with 3 bases of the junction left unmatched. Per the germline V gene, CDR1 is SEHNR and CDR2 is FQNEAQ (reference sequence). This CDR3 is 14 amino acids long. In DNA, the CDR3 is TGTGCCAGCAGCCCCGGACAGGGGAATGAAAAACTGTTTTTT. Protein product: CASSPGQGNEKLFF.

The chain uses TRBV9 and TRBJ2-2; a possible D gene is TRBD1 (6 bases). Germline loops: CDR1 SGDLS, CDR2 YYNGEE. The CDR3 consists of 15 residues. The germline V and J ends were trimmed by 5 bases and 1 base, with 12 bases remaining between them. The CDR3 DNA reads as TGTGCCAGCAGTCCTGGACAGCTGAACACCGGGGAGCTGTTTTTT. Its protein product is CASSPGQLNTGELFF.

The table lists this clone with a few counts. This chain links TRBV2 with TRBJ1-5, with unresolved D. Germline loops: CDR1 SNHLY, CDR2 FYNNEI. This CDR3 spans 12 amino acids. V was clipped by 6 bases and J by 7 bases, with 10 bases between them. The DNA of the CDR3 is TGTGCCAGCAGCGCAGATTACCAGCCCCAGCATTTT. Amino acid sequence: CASSADYQPQHF. The full variable domain, in which reference TRBV2 and TRBJ1-5 provide the parts outside the CDR3, is EPEVTQTPSHQVTQMGQEVILRCVPISNHLYFYWYRQILGQKVEFLVSFYNNEISEKSEIFDDQFSVERPDGSNFTLKIRSTKLEDSAMYFCASSADYQPQHFGDGTRLSIL.

The gene calls are TRBV11-2 and TRBJ2-1; no definite D call. V lost 4 bases, J lost 2 bases, and 15 bases lay in between. The germline V gene encodes CDR1 SGHAT and CDR2 FQNNGV. There are 16 residues in the CDR3. Here the CDR3 DNA reads TGTGCCAGCAGCTCGTTCGACCCATATACCTACAATGAGCAGTTCTTC. Its translation is CASSSFDPYTYNEQFF.

This clone was seen a few times. The rearrangement joins TRBV7-2 to TRBJ2-1; 10 bases map to TRBD2. This CDR3 is 14 amino acids long. J gave up 6 bases and V 5 bases, and 4 bases lay outside the gene matches. Germline-derived CDR1 and CDR2 are SGHTA and FQGNSA. For the CDR3, the DNA is TGTGCCAGCAGCATGGGACTAGCGTTCAATGAGCAGTTCTTC. Protein product: CASSMGLAFNEQFF.

This clone was observed a few times. The J gene is TRBJ2-7, the V gene TRBV2; D is uncertain. CDR3 length equals 14 residues. From germline, CDR1 is SNHLY and CDR2 FYNNEI. V was clipped by 6 bases and J by 1 base, with 13 bases between them. The CDR3 DNA is TGTGCCAGCAGCCTCACCCCGACGTCCTACGAGCAGTACTTC. This encodes CASSLTPTSYEQYF.

J is TRBJ2-1 and V is TRBV7-2; 8 positions match TRBD2. Germline V gene data show CDR1 as SGHTA and CDR2 as FQGNSA. The CDR3 totals 16 residues. V was pared by 1 base and J by 4 bases, with 6 bases of the junction left unmatched. CDR3 in amino acids: CASSLGPSGRYNEQFF. For the CDR3, the DNA is TGTGCCAGCAGCTTAGGCCCTAGCGGGCGATACAATGAGCAGTTCTTC.

This clone was seen only a few times. This sequence joins TRBV23-1 and TRBJ1-5; 7 nucleotides align to TRBD1. TRBV23-1 is reported as an ORF; its role is uncertain. This CDR3 is 16 amino acids long. The V segment lost 0 bases and the J segment 5 bases; nucleotides outside the gene matches: 7. CDR3: CASSQSVIQGHQPQHF. CDR3 nucleotides: TGCGCCAGCAGTCAATCGGTAATACAGGGGCATCAGCCCCAGCATTTT.

The chain is built from TRBV29-1 and TRBJ2-1, with 9 bases fitting TRBD1. CDR3 length: 14 amino acids. CDR1 and CDR2 (germline): SQVTM, ANQGSEA. V lost 4 bases to trimming and J lost 8 bases; unmatched junction nucleotides: 9. CDR3 in amino acids: CSVGPGQGSDEQFF. CDR3 DNA sequence: TGCAGCGTTGGGCCGGGACAGGGTTCGGATGAGCAGTTCTTC.

This clone was found a few times. The CDR3 is CASYRGPEQYF. For the CDR3, the DNA is TGTGCCAGCTACAGGGGGCCCGAGCAGTACTTC. The V and J genes are TRBV18 and TRBJ2-7; 9 bases map to TRBD1. The CDR3 is 11 residues long. Germline V gives CDR1 KGHSH, CDR2 LQKENI. Trimming removed 7 bases from V and 6 bases from J; junction bases left unmatched: 1. Based on the CDR3 plus reference TRBV18 and TRBJ2-7, the full variable domain is NAGVMQNPRHLVRRRGQEARLRCSPMKGHSHVYWYRQLPEEGLKFMVYLQKENIIDESGMPKERFSAEFPKEGPSILRIQQVVRGDSAAYFCASYRGPEQYFGPGTRLTVT.

This clone came up a few times. V usage is TRBV5-1 and J usage is TRBJ1-1; D is possibly TRBD1 (6 bases). Per germline, CDR1 SGHRS and CDR2 YFSETQ. The germline V and J ends were trimmed by 4 bases and 3 bases, with 16 bases remaining between them. The CDR3 consists of 15 residues. In DNA, the CDR3 is TGCGCCAGCAGCGCGGAGGCCGGGACATACACTGAAGCTTTCTTT. Translation: CASSAEAGTYTEAFF.

V usage is TRBV5-1 and J usage is TRBJ1-5; D unresolved. CDR3 size: 15 residues. V dropped 4 bases and J dropped 2 bases, with 13 bases sitting between them. Germline assignment: CDR1 SGHRS and CDR2 YFSETQ. This chain's CDR3 is CASSIGNTGNQPQHF. The DNA of the CDR3 is TGCGCCAGCAGCATCGGGAACACTGGCAATCAGCCCCAGCATTTT.

The chain uses TRBV7-2 and TRBJ2-5, with D hard to call. Germline CDR1 reads SGHTA; CDR2 reads FQGNSA. Trimming removed 2 bases from V and 5 bases from J, with 6 bases in between. This CDR3 comprises 12 residues. The CDR3 DNA follows: TGTGCCAGCAGCTTAATGGGGGAGACCCAGTACTTC. It specifies CASSLMGETQYF. Full variable domain (missing parts from reference TRBV7-2 and TRBJ2-5): GAGVSQSPSNKVTEKGKDVELRCDPISGHTALYWYRQSLGQGLEFLIYFQGNSAPDKSGLPSDRFSAERTGGSVSTLTIQRTQQEDSAVYLCASSLMGETQYFGPGTRLLVL.

This clone was observed a few times. The chain has TRBV2 and TRBJ2-1; D possibly corresponds to TRBD2 (6 bases). V lost 5 bases, J lost 2 bases, and 10 bases lay in between. The CDR3 is 14 residues long. Germline V gene lookup returns CDR1 SNHLY and CDR2 FYNNEI. CDR3: CASSLASPYNEQFF. DNA of the CDR3: TGTGCCAGCAGTCTAGCGTCCCCCTACAATGAGCAGTTCTTC.

The chain uses TRBV4-3 and TRBJ1-4; TRBD1 is a possible D gene (5 bases). CDR1 LGHNA and CDR2 YSLEER come from the germline V gene. The V end lost 4 bases, the J end lost 4 bases, and 10 bases lay between the germline ends. CDR3 size: 14 residues. The CDR3 region has the DNA TGCGCCAGCAGCCCTCAGGGAGTTAATGAAAAACTGTTTTTT. Protein: CASSPQGVNEKLFF.

This clone was observed a few times. The rearrangement links TRBV29-1 to TRBJ2-5; tentative D call: TRBD2 (5 bases). The CDR3 contains 12 residues. With 6 bases removed from V and 4 bases from J, the gap between germline ends came to 12 bases. Germline loops: CDR1 SQVTM, CDR2 ANQGSEA. This CDR3 is CSVTPRGETQYF. The CDR3 DNA reads as TGCAGCGTCACTCCACGGGGAGAGACCCAGTACTTC.

The V gene is TRBV9, the J gene TRBJ2-1; TRBD2 matches 7 bases. Germline lookup yields CDR1 SGDLS and CDR2 YYNGEE. This CDR3 is built from 14 residues. The V gene end was trimmed by 0 bases and the J gene end by 6 bases; junction bases not matched to a gene: 3. The chain's CDR3 is CASSVVGLGNEQFF. The CDR3 DNA reads as TGTGCCAGCAGCGTAGTTGGACTAGGCAATGAGCAGTTCTTC.

The chain recombines TRBV29-1 with TRBJ2-7; no clear D. Germline values: CDR1 SQVTM, CDR2 ANQGSEA. Trimming left V 4 bases short and J 2 bases short, with 6 bases between. The CDR3 length is 11 residues. The chain's CDR3 is CSVVITYEQYF. The CDR3 DNA reads TGCAGCGTTGTGATTACCTACGAGCAGTACTTC.

This clone has just a few counts. CDR3 bases: TGTGCCTGGAGAGACTCAAAGGGACTAGCGGGGGGGCGTGAGCAGTACTTC. Amino acid sequence: CAWRDSKGLAGGREQYF. V is TRBV30 and J is TRBJ2-7, with 16 positions matching TRBD2. The germline V gene encodes CDR1 GTSNPN and CDR2 SVGIG (reference sequence). V lost 3 bases to trimming and J lost 7 bases; unmatched junction nucleotides: 12. CDR3 size: 17 residues.

J is TRBJ1-5 and V is TRBV12-5; the D is unclear. Germline values: CDR1 LGHNT, CDR2 FRNRAP. Trimming left V 6 bases short and J 2 bases short, with 8 bases between. The CDR3 runs to 13 residues. This CDR3 reads CASGVSGNQPQHF. The CDR3 DNA sequence: TGTGCTAGTGGAGTCAGTGGCAATCAGCCCCAGCATTTT. The variable domain in full, with the rest retrieved from reference TRBV12-5 and TRBJ1-5, is DARVTQTPRHKVTEMGQEVTMRCQPILGHNTVFWYRQTMMQGLELLAYFRNRAPLDDSGMPKDRFSAEMPDATLATLKIQPSEPRDSAVYFCASGVSGNQPQHFGDGTRLSIL.

This clone came up a few times. V gene TRBV7-9 combines with J gene TRBJ1-2; perhaps TRBD1 as D (6 bases). Trimming took off 1 base at V and 1 base at J, with 10 bases between the two ends. Germline lookup yields CDR1 SEHNR and CDR2 FQNEAQ (reference sequence). This CDR3 comprises 15 residues. CDR3 coding DNA: TGTGCCAGCAGCTTAGGAGGGGACAATAACTATGGCTACACCTTC. Protein sequence: CASSLGGDNNYGYTF.